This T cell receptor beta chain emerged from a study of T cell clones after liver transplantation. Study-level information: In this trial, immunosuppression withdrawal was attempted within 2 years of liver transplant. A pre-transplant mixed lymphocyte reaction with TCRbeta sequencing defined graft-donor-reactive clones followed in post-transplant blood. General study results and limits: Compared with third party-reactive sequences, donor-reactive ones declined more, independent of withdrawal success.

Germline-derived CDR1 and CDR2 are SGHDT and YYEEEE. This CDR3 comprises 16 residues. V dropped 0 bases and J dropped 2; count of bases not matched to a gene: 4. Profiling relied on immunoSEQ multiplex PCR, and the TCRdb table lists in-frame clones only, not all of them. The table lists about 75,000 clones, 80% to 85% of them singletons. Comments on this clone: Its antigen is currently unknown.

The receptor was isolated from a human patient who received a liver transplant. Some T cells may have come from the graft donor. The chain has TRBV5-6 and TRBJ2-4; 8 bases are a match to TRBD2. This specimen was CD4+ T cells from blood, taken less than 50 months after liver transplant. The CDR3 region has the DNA TGTGCCAGCAGCTTGGAACGGGGGGGCCCCAAAAACATTCAGTACTTC. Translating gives CASSLERGGPKNIQYF. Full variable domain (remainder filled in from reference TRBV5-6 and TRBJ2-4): DAGVTQSPTHLIKTRGQQVTLRCSPKSGHDTVSWYQQALGQGPQFIFQYYEEEERQRGNFPDRFSGHQFPNYSSELNVNALLLGDSALYLCASSLERGGPKNIQYFGAGTRLSVL.